This section outlines one TCR beta chain sequence together with its context. How the authors handled the data: It was from reference gene primer amplification that nucleated cell counts were estimated. TCRdb's table, derived via immunoSEQ multiplex PCR, lists solely in-frame clones and lacks some. V, J and clone size reflect that table, while D and trimming were determined from the DNA. The table lists roughly 430,000 clones, roughly 84% of them singletons, with approximately 1.5% in the top ten. The data originate from a study of blood T cell repertoires in COVID-19. In the study overall: The study drew acute and convalescent COVID-19 samples from the United States, Italy and Spain.

Germline V gene lookup returns CDR1 SGHTA and CDR2 FQGNSA. J gave up 2 bases and V 6 bases, and 8 bases lay outside the gene matches. The CDR3 runs to 15 residues. Specimen: PBMCs or T cells enriched from blood (not recorded which). V and J are TRBV7-2 and TRBJ2-7; 9 bases line up with TRBD1. The sequence was obtained from a woman aged 18-35 years who had been exposed to COVID-19. In nucleotides, the CDR3 is TGTGCCAGCAGTCCCACCCGGACAGGGGCCTACGAGCAGTACTTC. Translated: CASSPTRTGAYEQYF.